This T cell receptor beta chain stems from a study of T-cell reconstitution after alpha-beta-depleted transplantation in children. Using unique molecular identifiers, the investigators prepared the TCRbeta library. TCRdb processed the PCR reads anew with MiXCR; each CDR3 protein has one entry. The sample records under 450,000 distinct CDR3 sequences, around 15% being singletons. This clonotype was observed once. The antigen remains undetermined. Regarding the study as a whole: T-cell numbers and diversity, one year after transplant, stemmed largely from T cells that were newly produced. There were reportedly several hundred expanded graft clones from which alpha-beta T cells came about two months after transplant. For some patients, TCRbeta diversity was high at day 60 because of recipient T cells and thymic progenitors that survived.

Germline-derived CDR1 and CDR2 are LNHDA and SQIVND (reference sequence). Trimming took 2 bases from V and 5 from J, leaving 9 bases between them. This CDR3 is 13 amino acids long. The chain links TRBV19 to TRBJ1-2, with D unclear. This sequence was found in a boy under two years old who had a stem cell transplant for Wiskott-Aldrich syndrome, so the T cells may come from the graft donor. This specimen was PBMCs, mostly from graft donor cells, taken 360 days after TCRalphabeta/CD19-depleted stem cell transplant. CDR3 DNA sequence: TGTGCCAGTAGTATACGAGCGGAGTATGGCTACACCTTC. Protein: CASSIRAEYGYTF.